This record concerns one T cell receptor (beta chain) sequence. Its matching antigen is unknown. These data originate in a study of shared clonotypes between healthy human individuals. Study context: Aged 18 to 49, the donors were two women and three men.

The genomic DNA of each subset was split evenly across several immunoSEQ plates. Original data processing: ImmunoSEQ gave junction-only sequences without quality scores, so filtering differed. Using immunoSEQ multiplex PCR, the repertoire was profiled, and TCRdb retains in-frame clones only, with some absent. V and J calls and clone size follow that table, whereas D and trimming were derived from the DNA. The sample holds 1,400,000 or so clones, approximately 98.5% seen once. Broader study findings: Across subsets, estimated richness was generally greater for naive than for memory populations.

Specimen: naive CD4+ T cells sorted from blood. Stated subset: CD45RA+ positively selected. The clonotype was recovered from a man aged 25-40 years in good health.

The DNA for the CDR3 is TGTGCCAGCAGTTTACTCGGTCAGTACGAGCAGTACTTC. Translating gives CASSLLGQYEQYF. The chain uses TRBV28 and TRBJ2-7; D is undetermined. This CDR3 has 13 residues. V was cut by 2 bases and J by 4 bases, with 9 bases left in between. Germline CDR1 MDHEN, CDR2 SYDVKM.